This T cell receptor (beta chain) was found in a study of T cells after posttransplantation cyclophosphamide. The V end lost 5 bases, the J end lost 6 bases, and 14 bases lay between the germline ends. Germline CDR1 SGHDN, CDR2 FVKESK. The CDR3 loop spans 13 amino acids. Sequenced by immunoSEQ multiplex PCR; TCRdb stores in-frame clones only, minus some. In the table there are about 7,200 clones, roughly three quarters of which are singletons. Sequencing input: memory CD4+ T cells sorted from blood. This sequence originates from a woman between 50 and 59 years old in good health and a related stem cell transplant donor. The chain has TRBV14 and TRBJ2-7, with D unclear. The CDR3 spells CASSERLASEQYF. The CDR3 coding sequence is TGTGCCAGCAGCGAAAGGTTAGCATCCGAGCAGTACTTC.